This TCR beta chain stems from a study of T cell responses to AZD1222 COVID-19 vaccine. Study-level background: The analysis combined second doses at about 4 or about 12 weeks.

Study findings and constraints: Donors skewed white British and female; clonal diversity was possibly underestimated. Nearly half of the spike-specific TCRs reportedly recognize variant regions that carry no mutations. Scientists sampled the repertoires only once the peak T cell response had passed.

A note on this clone: Its antigen is not identified.

Assay used: immunoSEQ multiplex PCR; TCRdb lists only in-frame clones, some missing. This table holds roughly 260,000 clones, roughly 93% found once. Trimming cost V 5 bases and J 4 bases, with 9 bases left between them. Germline V gene lookup returns CDR1 SGHTA and CDR2 FQGNSA. CDR3 length: 14 residues. The source is an adult in good health. The V and J genes are TRBV7-2 and TRBJ2-6, with D possibly matching TRBD2 (5 bases). The sample here was peripheral blood, taken on day 0 of AZD1222 vaccination. CDR3 in amino acids: CASSQGSGANVLTF. The CDR3 coding sequence is TGTGCCAGCAGCCAAGGGAGCGGGGCCAACGTCCTGACTTTC.